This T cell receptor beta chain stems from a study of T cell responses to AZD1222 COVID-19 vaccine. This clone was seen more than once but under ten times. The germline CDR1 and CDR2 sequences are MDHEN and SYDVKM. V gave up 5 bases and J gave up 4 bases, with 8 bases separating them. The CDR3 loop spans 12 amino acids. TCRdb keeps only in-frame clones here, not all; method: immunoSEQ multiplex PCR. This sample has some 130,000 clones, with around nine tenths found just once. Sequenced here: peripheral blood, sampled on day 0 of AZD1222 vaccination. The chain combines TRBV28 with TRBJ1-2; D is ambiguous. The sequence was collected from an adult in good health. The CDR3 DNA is TGTGCCAGCAGTAAAGCGGGCTATGGCTACACCTTC. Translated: CASSKAGYGYTF.